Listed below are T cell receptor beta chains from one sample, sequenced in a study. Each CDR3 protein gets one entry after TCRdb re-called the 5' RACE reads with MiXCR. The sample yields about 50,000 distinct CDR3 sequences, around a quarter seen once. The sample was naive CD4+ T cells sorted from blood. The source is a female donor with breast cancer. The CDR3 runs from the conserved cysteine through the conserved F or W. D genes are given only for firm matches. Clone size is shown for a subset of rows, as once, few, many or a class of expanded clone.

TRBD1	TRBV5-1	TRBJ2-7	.	TGCGCCAGCAGCCAGACAGGGCTTATCTCCTACGAGCAGTACTTC	CASSQTGLISYEQYF
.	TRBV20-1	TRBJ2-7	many	TGCAGTGCTAAGCTCCGGGCCGGGCAGTACTTC	CSAKLRAGQYF
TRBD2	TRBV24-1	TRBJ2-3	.	TGTGCCACCATTAAGCGGGGAAGCACAGATACGCAGTATTTT	CATIKRGSTDTQYF
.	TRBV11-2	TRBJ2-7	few	TGTGCCAGCAGCTTAGAGGGGGCGAGGTCCTACGAGCAGTACTTC	CASSLEGARSYEQYF
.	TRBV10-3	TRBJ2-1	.	TGTGCCATCAGTGACCCGACAGTCAATGAGCAGTTCTTC	CAISDPTVNEQFF
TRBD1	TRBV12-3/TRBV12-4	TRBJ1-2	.	TGTGCCAGCAGTTCCCGAGGGGGCTTCTATGGCTACACCTTC	CASSSRGGFYGYTF
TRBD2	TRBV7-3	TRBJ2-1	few	TGTGCCAGCAGCTCCGAGGCGTCCGGGGGGAATGAGCAGTTCTTC	CASSSEASGGNEQFF
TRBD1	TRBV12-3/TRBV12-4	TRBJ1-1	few	TGTGCCAGCAGTCCGGGACAGGCGTACACTGAAGCTTTCTTT	CASSPGQAYTEAFF
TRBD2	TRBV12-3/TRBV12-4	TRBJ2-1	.	TGTGCCAGCAGTTTAGGTTGGGCGGGAGTTCTCTCCTACAATGAGCAGTTCTTC	CASSLGWAGVLSYNEQFF
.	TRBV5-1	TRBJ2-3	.	TGCGCCAGCAGCTTGGTGCCAGATACGCAGTATTTT	CASSLVPDTQYF
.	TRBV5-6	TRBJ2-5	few	TGTGCCAGCAGCTTGTTTGAGAGTGACCAAGAGACCCAGTACTTC	CASSLFESDQETQYF
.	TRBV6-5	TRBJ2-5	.	TGTGCCAGCAGGGGGGCACGGAGAGAGACCCAGTACTTC	CASRGARRETQYF
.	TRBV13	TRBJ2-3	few	TGTGCCAGCAGCTTGCCGGGGGCAGATACGCAGTATTTT	CASSLPGADTQYF
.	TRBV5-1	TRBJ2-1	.	TGCGCCAGCAGCTTGTATCTTGGCGATGAGCGGTTCTTC	CASSLYLGDERFF
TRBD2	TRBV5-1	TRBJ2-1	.	TGCGCCAGCAGCCCCCGGGACTACTCAATTGAGCAGTTCTTC	CASSPRDYSIEQFF
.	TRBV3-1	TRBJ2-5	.	TGTGCCAGCAGCCAAGGGGGATCAGGAGCACGGGAGACCCAGTACTTC	CASSQGGSGARETQYF
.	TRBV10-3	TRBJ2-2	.	TGTGCCATCAGCCCTCACGGAGCTAACACCGGGGAGCTGTTTTTT	CAISPHGANTGELFF
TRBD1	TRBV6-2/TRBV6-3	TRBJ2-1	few	TGTGCCAGCTACCGAACTCCGGGACAGGGGGCGAATGAGCAGTTCTTC	CASYRTPGQGANEQFF
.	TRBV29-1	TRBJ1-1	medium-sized	TGCAGCGTTGGCGACAGGAAGGGTATGGACACTGAAGCTTTCTTT	CSVGDRKGMDTEAFF
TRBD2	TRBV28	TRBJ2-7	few	TGTGCCAGCAGTTTAGCGGGGGGAACCTACGAGCAGTACTTC	CASSLAGGTYEQYF
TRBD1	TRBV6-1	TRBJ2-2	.	TGTGCCAGCTGGGGACAGACGAACACCGGGGAGCTGTTTTTT	CASWGQTNTGELFF
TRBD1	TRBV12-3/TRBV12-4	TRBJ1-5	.	TGTGCCAGCAGTCCAGGACAGGGTAGGTTTCTGAGCAATCAGCCCCAGCATTTT	CASSPGQGRFLSNQPQHF
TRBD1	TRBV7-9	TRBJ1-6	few	TGTGCCAGCAGCTCTCATCGGGACAGTCCTGGACCCCTCCACTTT	CASSSHRDSPGPLHF
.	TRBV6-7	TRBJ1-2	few	TGTGCCAGCAGTGCCCGGGGGGGCGCAAACTATGGCTACACCTTC	CASSARGGANYGYTF
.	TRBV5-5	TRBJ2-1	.	TGTGCCAGCAGCTTGGAAGGTCTTCTAGGAGTGTTCTTC	CASSLEGLLGVFF
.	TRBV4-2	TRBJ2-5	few	TGTGCCAGCAGCCAAGATCTAGGGCCGGAGACCCAGTACTTC	CASSQDLGPETQYF
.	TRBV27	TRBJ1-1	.	TGTGCCAGTACTGGACATGCCGGGAACACTGAAGCTTTCTTT	CASTGHAGNTEAFF
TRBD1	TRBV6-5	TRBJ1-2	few	TGTGCCAGCAGCCGGACAGGGGGCCCCCTTAACTATGGCTACACCTTC	CASSRTGGPLNYGYTF
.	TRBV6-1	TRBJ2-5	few	TGTGCCAGCTTCTTAGACAGCCAAGAGACCCAGTACTTC	CASFLDSQETQYF
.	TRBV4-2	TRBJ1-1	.	TGTGCCAGCAGCCAACCAAAACGTGTCTCGTACACTGAAGCTTTCTTT	CASSQPKRVSYTEAFF
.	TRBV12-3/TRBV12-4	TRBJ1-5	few	TGTGCCAGCAGTGGAGGTCTTAATCAGCCCCAGCATTTT	CASSGGLNQPQHF
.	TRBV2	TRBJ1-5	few	TGTGCCAGTTCGGAGATAGGCAATCAGCCCCAGCATTTT	CASSEIGNQPQHF
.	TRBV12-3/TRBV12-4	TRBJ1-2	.	TGTGCCAGCAGTTCCCAGACGGTTAACTATGGCTACACCTTC	CASSSQTVNYGYTF
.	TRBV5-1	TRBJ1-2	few	TGCGCCAGCAGCAACCCGGACGGAGGGCGCGGCTACACCTTC	CASSNPDGGRGYTF
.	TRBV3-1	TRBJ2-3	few	TGTGCCAGCAGCCGCGAACTACTTTCTAGCACAGATACGCAGTATTTT	CASSRELLSSTDTQYF
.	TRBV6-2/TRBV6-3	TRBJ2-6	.	TGTGCCAGCAGTGAATGGGGGTCTGGGGCCAACGTCCTGACTTTC	CASSEWGSGANVLTF
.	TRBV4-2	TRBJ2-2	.	TGTGCCAGCAGCCAAGAGGGCTCGCGCTCAGGTGGGGAGCTGTTTTTT	CASSQEGSRSGGELFF
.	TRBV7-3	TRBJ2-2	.	TGTGCCAGCAGCCCACTTAAGGGTCAGATGGGATCCGGGGAGCTGTTTTTT	CASSPLKGQMGSGELFF
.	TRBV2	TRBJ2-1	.	TGTGCCAGCAGTGAGGTCAATGAGCAGTTCTTC	CASSEVNEQFF
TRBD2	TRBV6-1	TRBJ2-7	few	TGTGCCAGCATTCTTGCTAGCGGCTACGAGCAGTACTTC	CASILASGYEQYF
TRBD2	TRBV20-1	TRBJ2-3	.	TGCAGTGCTCCCACTAGCGGGGCAACAGATACGCAGTATTTT	CSAPTSGATDTQYF
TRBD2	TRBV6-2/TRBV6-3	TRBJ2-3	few	TGTGCCAGCAGTGAAGCGGGATCTAGCACAGATACGCAGTATTTT	CASSEAGSSTDTQYF
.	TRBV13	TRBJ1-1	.	TGTGCCAGCAGCTTAGCTGCCAGGATGAACACTGAAGCTTTCTTT	CASSLAARMNTEAFF
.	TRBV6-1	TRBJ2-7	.	TGTGCCGGCAGACGAACAGGGACCGATTTCTCCTACGAGCAGTACTTC	CAGRRTGTDFSYEQYF
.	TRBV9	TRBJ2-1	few	TGTGCCAGCAGCGTAGTGCCGGGCTCCTACAATGAGCAGTTCTTC	CASSVVPGSYNEQFF
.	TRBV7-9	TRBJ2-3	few	TGTGCCAGCGAACCAACTAGCACAGATACGCAGTATTTT	CASEPTSTDTQYF
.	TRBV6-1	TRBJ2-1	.	TGTGCCAGCAGTCCACGGAGGGAGGAGCAGTTCTTC	CASSPRREEQFF
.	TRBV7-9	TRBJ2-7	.	TGTGCCAGCAGCTTTAGCTCCTACGAGCAGTACTTC	CASSFSSYEQYF
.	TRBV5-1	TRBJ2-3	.	TGCGCCAGCAGCTTGGACCAGGTCACAGATACGCAGTATTTT	CASSLDQVTDTQYF
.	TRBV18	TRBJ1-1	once	TGTGCCAGCTCATCACAGGCCATCGAAGCTTTCTTT	CASSSQAIEAFF
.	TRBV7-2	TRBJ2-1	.	TGTGCCAGCAGAATGACTCTAAATGAGCAGTTCTTC	CASRMTLNEQFF
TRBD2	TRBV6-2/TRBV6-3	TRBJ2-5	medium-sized	TGTGCCAGCAGAAACCCGGGACTAGCCCAAGAGACCCAGTACTTC	CASRNPGLAQETQYF
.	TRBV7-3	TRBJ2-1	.	TGTGCCAGCAGCTTATATATTGAGAGTGAGCAGTTCTTC	CASSLYIESEQFF
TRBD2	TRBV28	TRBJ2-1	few	TGTGCCAGCAGACCTCATGGGACTAGCGGGAGATCCTACAATGAGCAGTTCTTC	CASRPHGTSGRSYNEQFF
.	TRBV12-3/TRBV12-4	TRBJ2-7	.	TGTGCCAGCAGCCCTTTACAGGGCTCCTACGAGCAGTACTTC	CASSPLQGSYEQYF
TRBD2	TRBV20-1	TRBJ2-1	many	TGCAGTGCTAGTTGGTTGGGGACTAGCGACCGGCAGTTCTTC	CSASWLGTSDRQFF
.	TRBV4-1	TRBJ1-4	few	TGCGCCAGCAGCCAAGGAAGGTCAGGTCCGTTTTTT	CASSQGRSGPFF
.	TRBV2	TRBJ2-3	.	TGTGCCAGCAGTATACAGGAAGATACGCAGTATTTT	CASSIQEDTQYF
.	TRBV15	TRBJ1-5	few	TGTGCCACCAGCAGAGAAAGGGCGGGACACTCAAATCGGCCCCAGCATTTT	CATSRERAGHSNRPQHF
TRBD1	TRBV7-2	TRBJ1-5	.	TGTGCCAGCAGCTACAGGGGGGAACAGCCCCAGCATTTT	CASSYRGEQPQHF